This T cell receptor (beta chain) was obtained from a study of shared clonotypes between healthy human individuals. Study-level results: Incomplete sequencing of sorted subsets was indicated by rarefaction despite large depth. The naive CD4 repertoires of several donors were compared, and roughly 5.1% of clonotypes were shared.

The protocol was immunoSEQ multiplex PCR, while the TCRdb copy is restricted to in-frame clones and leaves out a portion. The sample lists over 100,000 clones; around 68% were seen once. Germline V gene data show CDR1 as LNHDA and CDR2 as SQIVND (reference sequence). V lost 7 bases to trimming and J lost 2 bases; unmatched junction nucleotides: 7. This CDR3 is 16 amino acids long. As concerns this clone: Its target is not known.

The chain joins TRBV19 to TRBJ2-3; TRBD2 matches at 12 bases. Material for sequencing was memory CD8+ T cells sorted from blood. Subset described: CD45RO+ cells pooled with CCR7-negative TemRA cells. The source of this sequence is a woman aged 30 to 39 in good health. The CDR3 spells CASTVLAGGNTDTQYF. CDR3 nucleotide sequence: TGTGCCAGTACCGTACTAGCGGGGGGTAACACAGATACGCAGTATTTT. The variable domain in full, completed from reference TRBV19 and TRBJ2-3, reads DGGITQSPKYLFRKEGQNVTLSCEQNLNHDAMYWYRQDPGQGLRLIYYSQIVNDFQKGDIAEGYSVSREKKESFPLTVTSAQKNPTAFYLCASTVLAGGNTDTQYFGPGTRLTVL.